This T cell receptor (beta chain) stems from a study of T cells in Graves' hyperthyroidism and ophthalmopathy. Study-wide points: In the blood, most expanded thyroid clonotypes above 0.001 appeared as well.

With respect to this clonotype: Its antigen remains unidentified. Sequence at one end of the junction differs from germline and may be a read error.

The CDR3 sequence is 16 residues long. CDR1 and CDR2 (germline): MNHEY, SMNVEV (reference sequence). The TCR beta CDR3 regions underwent amplification using RNA transcripts as the source. When the TCR CDR3 underwent first-round RT-PCR, the HTBI primer set was used. TCRdb itself ran the multiplex PCR reads through MiXCR, one entry per CDR3 protein. The sample carries around 610,000 distinct CDR3 sequences, roughly 15% recorded once. V gene TRBV27 combines with J gene TRBJ2-7, with 12 nucleotides matching TRBD2. Sequencing was done on a sample of blood. The receptor's source is a woman aged 40 to 50 with Graves' ophthalmopathy. CDR3 amino acids: CASSSLLAGGLYAQYF. The CDR3 DNA sequence: TGTGCCAGCAGTTCACTCCTAGCGGGAGGGCTTTACGCGCAGTACTTC.